These T cell receptor beta chains were read from a single sample in a study of regulatory T cells in long-lasting Graves disease. TCRdb independently ran MiXCR on the multiplex PCR reads; one entry per CDR3 protein. This sample has about half a million distinct CDR3 sequences; under 25% occur once, and the top ten carry about 12%. The sample here was peripheral blood mononuclear cells (PBMCs), taken when the disease was refractory, from a patient treated with antithyroid drugs. The receptors originated from a female donor with Graves disease. The CDR3 runs from the conserved cysteine through the conserved F or W. The D gene is left open where the match is weak. Rows may omit the clone size; those that give it use once, few, many or a size class.

TGTGCCAGCAGTACGACTAGCGGGAGAGAGACCCAGTACTTC	CASSTTSGRETQYF	TRBJ2-5	few	TRBV6-1	TRBD2
TGTGCCAGCGCCGGAGGGAGAGGACAGGTTCGGCACGAGCAGTACTTC	CASAGGRGQVRHEQYF	TRBJ2-7	many	TRBV27	NA
TGTGCCAGCAGCACCTCGACAGTGGGAGGGGGCTACACCTTC	CASSTSTVGGGYTF	TRBJ1-2	NA	TRBV14	NA
TGTGCCAGCAGCCCCCGACTAGCGGAGTATCACAATGAGCAGTTCTTC	CASSPRLAEYHNEQFF	TRBJ2-1	NA	TRBV7-6	TRBD2
TGTGCCAGCAGTTACTTGCCCCGAGCCGAGCAGTACTTC	CASSYLPRAEQYF	TRBJ2-7	many	TRBV6-5	NA
TGTGCCAGCAGTTTATTGGCCGCGCCTACCCACAACACTGAAGCTCTCTTT	CASSLLAAPTHNTEALF	TRBJ1-1	NA	TRBV28	NA
TGCGCCAGCAGGGATCAGGGAAACACTGAAGCTTTCTTT	CASRDQGNTEAFF	TRBJ1-1	few	TRBV5-1	NA
TGTGCCAGCAGATTATCAGGGGGCGGAGAGCAGTACTTC	CASRLSGGGEQYF	TRBJ2-7	many	TRBV28	TRBD1
TGTGCCAGCAGACCCGGGACTTCTGGAGGGACCCAGTACTTC	CASRPGTSGGTQYF	TRBJ2-5	many	TRBV7-9	NA
TGTGCCATCAGCGCGCGGGTCGACGAGCAGTACTTC	CAISARVDEQYF	TRBJ2-7	many	TRBV10-3	NA
TGTGCCACCAGCAGAGGATCAGTGGGCTCTGGAAACACCATATATTTT	CATSRGSVGSGNTIYF	TRBJ1-3	NA	TRBV15	NA
TGTGCCAGCAGTTTTACAGGGAAATACACTGAAGCTTTCTTT	CASSFTGKYTEAFF	TRBJ1-1	few	TRBV28	NA
TGTGCCAGCAGCCCTGCGGAGCTTCCTAATTCACCCCTCCACTTT	CASSPAELPNSPLHF	TRBJ1-6	NA	TRBV7-2	NA
TGTGCCAGCAGTGAGTTTAACACTGAAGCTTTCTTT	CASSEFNTEAFF	TRBJ1-1	many	TRBV6-1	NA
TGTGCCAGCAGCGTCAGAGGGGGGGGGTTCGCTGAAGCTTTCTTT	CASSVRGGGFAEAFF	TRBJ1-1	few	TRBV11-3	NA
TGTGCCGGGGGCAGCTACTATGGCTACACCTTC	CAGGSYYGYTF	TRBJ1-2	many	TRBV7-2	NA
TGTGCCAGCAGCTTGGGACAAGCCTCCTACGAGCAGTACTTC	CASSLGQASYEQYF	TRBJ2-7	many	TRBV7-2	NA
TGTGCCAGCAGCCCCAGGACAGGGACTGGAAACACCATATATTTT	CASSPRTGTGNTIYF	TRBJ1-3	NA	TRBV7-2	TRBD1
TGTGCCAGCAACACCCGGGACAGGGGCTACGAGCAGTACTTC	CASNTRDRGYEQYF	TRBJ2-7	many	TRBV6-1	TRBD1
TGTGCCAGCAGCCCGGGGCCCGGGGGTGAAAAACTGTTTTTT	CASSPGPGGEKLFF	TRBJ1-4	NA	TRBV6-2/TRBV6-3	NA
TGCGCCAGCAGCTTGACATTCGCAGGAGCCTACGAGCAGTACTTC	CASSLTFAGAYEQYF	TRBJ2-7	few	TRBV5-1	NA
TGTGCCACCAGGGAAACAGGGGAACTGAACACTGAAGCTTTCTTT	CATRETGELNTEAFF	TRBJ1-1	few	TRBV19	TRBD1
TGTGCCAGCCAAGGGTCAACTAATGAAAAACTGTTTTTT	CASQGSTNEKLFF	TRBJ1-4	many	TRBV28	NA
TGTGCCAGCAGTGCACTGTCAGCGTCCTATGGCTACACCTTC	CASSALSASYGYTF	TRBJ1-2	many	TRBV6-1	NA
TGTGCCAGCGGTCCGGGGCGCGGGGGAAACACTGAAGCTTTCTTT	CASGPGRGGNTEAFF	TRBJ1-1	many	TRBV6-1	NA
TGTGCCAGCAGCATGGGGACATTGAAAGCTAACTATGGCTACACCTTC	CASSMGTLKANYGYTF	TRBJ1-2	many	TRBV12-3/TRBV12-4	NA
TGCAGTGCTAGACTAGCCGGGGATGGCGAGCAGTACTTC	CSARLAGDGEQYF	TRBJ2-7	few	TRBV20-1	NA
TGTGCCAGCAACCCGACGAGGGGTCAGCCCCAGCATTTT	CASNPTRGQPQHF	TRBJ1-5	many	TRBV6-1	NA
TGCAGTGCTAGAGATTCGGAAAAAGCGGGAGTCTACGAGCAGTACTTC	CSARDSEKAGVYEQYF	TRBJ2-7	many	TRBV20-1	TRBD2
TGTGCCTGCTTCGACCGGGAGCTCACCGGGGAGCTGTTTTTT	CACFDRELTGELFF	TRBJ2-2	many	TRBV12-3/TRBV12-4	NA
TGCAGCGTTGACAAAGGGACCGGGGAGCTGTTTTTT	CSVDKGTGELFF	TRBJ2-2	few	TRBV29-1	NA
TGTGCCAGCAAACCGGCCTTAAACACCGGGGAGCTGTTTTTT	CASKPALNTGELFF	TRBJ2-2	many	TRBV6-1	NA
TGTGCCAGCAAGTACACCTGGGACGGCGATACGCAGTATTTT	CASKYTWDGDTQYF	TRBJ2-3	NA	TRBV6-1	NA
TGCAGTGCTAGAAGGGCCCAGGGGCCGGGGGAAAAACTGTTTTTT	CSARRAQGPGEKLFF	TRBJ1-4	many	TRBV20-1	NA
TGTGCCACCAGCAGAGCCTGGGATAGCGGGGCTGCTGAGACCCAGTACTTC	CATSRAWDSGAAETQYF	TRBJ2-5	few	TRBV15	TRBD2
TGCGCCAGCACCCCCACCCTATATAACACTGAAGCTTTCTTT	CASTPTLYNTEAFF	TRBJ1-1	NA	TRBV4-3	NA
TGCAGTGCTAGAACGGAGATGAACACTGAAGCTTTCTTT	CSARTEMNTEAFF	TRBJ1-1	few	TRBV20-1	NA
TGTGCCAGTAGTATTCAGACAGGAAACTATGGCTACACCTTC	CASSIQTGNYGYTF	TRBJ1-2	few	TRBV19	NA
TGTGCCAGCAGCTCTTCAGGAAGCTATAATCAGCCCCAGCATTTT	CASSSSGSYNQPQHF	TRBJ1-5	many	TRBV7-8	NA
TGTGCCAGCAGCTTGATTTTAGCGGTCTCCTACGAGCAGTACTTC	CASSLILAVSYEQYF	TRBJ2-7	NA	TRBV5-5	NA
TGTGCCTGGAGTCCTCTTAGTCGGGTGGCCGGGGAGCTGTTTTTT	CAWSPLSRVAGELFF	TRBJ2-2	NA	TRBV30	NA
TGTGCCAGCAGCCAAGATATAGGGAGCGGCTACACCTTC	CASSQDIGSGYTF	TRBJ1-2	NA	TRBV14	NA
TGTGCCAGCAGCGGGGGACAGGCTTTCCAAGGCTACACCTTC	CASSGGQAFQGYTF	TRBJ1-2	many	TRBV11-1	TRBD1
TGTGCCAGCAGCACTACAGGGGGCCCTGGGGAAAAACTGTTTTTT	CASSTTGGPGEKLFF	TRBJ1-4	NA	TRBV25-1	TRBD1
TGTGCCAGCAGTCGACAGGGGGCACAGCCCCAGCATTTT	CASSRQGAQPQHF	TRBJ1-5	many	TRBV12-3/TRBV12-4	TRBD1
TGTGCCAGCAGTCTCCAAGGGGGACAGGGGTTCTATGACTACACCTTC	CASSLQGGQGFYDYTF	TRBJ1-2	once	TRBV28	TRBD1
TGTGCCAGCAGTCTCCAACTAGTCGGGGAGCTGTTTTTT	CASSLQLVGELFF	TRBJ2-2	few	TRBV12-3/TRBV12-4	NA
TGTGCCAGCAGACAGCCGTACCAAGAGACCCAGTACTTC	CASRQPYQETQYF	TRBJ2-5	once	TRBV2	NA
TGTGCCAGTAATGGAGGCCTAGGAGCTTTCTTT	CASNGGLGAFF	TRBJ1-1	few	TRBV19	NA
TGTGCCAGCAGCCAAAGTCCCAAGGACAATGAGCAGTTCTTC	CASSQSPKDNEQFF	TRBJ2-1	few	TRBV28	NA
TGTGCCAGTATGGACAGCCAAGCGGGTCAGCCCCAGCATTTT	CASMDSQAGQPQHF	TRBJ1-5	few	TRBV19	NA
TGTGCCAGCAGTTCCTCGACTAGCTTTTACGAGCAGTACTTC	CASSSSTSFYEQYF	TRBJ2-7	many	TRBV12-3/TRBV12-4	TRBD2
TGTGCCAGCAGTGAGAATGGGGCAGGAGCTTTCTTT	CASSENGAGAFF	TRBJ1-1	many	TRBV2	NA
TGCAGCGCCGGGACAACAACCTACGAGCAGTACTTC	CSAGTTTYEQYF	TRBJ2-7	NA	TRBV29-1	NA
TGCGCCAGCAGCCAGTTGGGGGACTGGGGGGGAGCTTTCTTT	CASSQLGDWGGAFF	TRBJ1-1	NA	TRBV4-3	NA
TGTGCCAGCAGTCTCCTCAGGTCCGGGACCTACGAGCAGTACTTC	CASSLLRSGTYEQYF	TRBJ2-7	few	TRBV12-3/TRBV12-4	NA
TGTGCCAGCAGAAGTATCACAGGGGGACACGAGCAGTACTTC	CASRSITGGHEQYF	TRBJ2-7	NA	TRBV6-1	TRBD1
TGTGCCAGCAGCTTAGTTGGTGCCGAGCAGTACTTC	CASSLVGAEQYF	TRBJ2-7	many	TRBV7-9	NA